Each of the 17 T cell receptor beta chains below was sequenced from the same sample in a study of human T cells and chemical hapten exposure. Specified time point: pre-sensitization, week 0. Treatment in this sample: therapeutic diphenylcyclopropenone sensitization with weekly scalp DPC. TCRdb fed the RACE reads into MiXCR, producing one record per CDR3 protein. Seen here are tens of thousands of distinct CDR3 sequences, 9.4% observed once, and the top ten hold 14% to 15%. The source was whole blood, collected in connection with sensitization to the hapten diphenylcyclopropenone (DPC). The receptors were sampled from a woman aged 40-49 years with alopecia areata. Some clones in this sample may be carry-over from other donors' samples.

V gene TRBV25-1 combines with J gene TRBJ2-1, with D possibly being TRBD1 (8 bases). The ends were cut back, 7 bases at V and 4 bases at J, with 17 bases in the middle. The CDR3 totals 15 residues. The germline gives CDR1 MGHDK, CDR2 SYGVNS. The CDR3 bases are TGTGCCAGCAAATCCGGACAGGGAGGGTACAATGAGCAGTTCTTC. Translating it yields CASKSGQGGYNEQFF.

This clonotype was detected ten times or more. The chain links TRBV11-2 to TRBJ2-7; D possibly corresponds to TRBD2 (5 bases). The CDR3 consists of 12 residues. V lost 1 base, J lost 6 bases, and 7 bases lay in between. Germline V CDR1 and CDR2: SGHAT, FQNNGV. The CDR3 spells CASSLGAGEQYF. Here the CDR3 DNA reads TGTGCCAGCAGCTTAGGGGCGGGCGAGCAGTACTTC.

This clonotype was found many times. The chain combines TRBV30 with TRBJ1-1; D unresolved. The CDR3 loop spans 10 amino acids. V lost 8 bases, J lost 11 bases, and 15 bases lay in between. Per the germline V gene, CDR1 is GTSNPN and CDR2 is SVGIG (reference sequence). The CDR3 is CAGVVAAAFF. CDR3 nucleotide sequence: TGTGCCGGCGTGGTCGCCGCGGCTTTCTTT.

This clonotype was counted many times. The chain uses TRBV29-1 and TRBJ1-5; no clear D. V lost 7 bases to trimming and J lost 1 base, with 8 bases between them. The CDR3 is 12 residues long. CDR1 and CDR2 (germline): SQVTM, ANQGSEA. This CDR3 is CSAQESNQPQHF. Written as DNA, the CDR3 is TGCAGCGCGCAGGAGAGCAATCAGCCCCAGCATTTT.

There are many counts of this clonotype. The chain couples TRBV18 to TRBJ1-5; no firm D call. The CDR3 length is 15 residues. V shed 4 bases and J shed 2 bases, with 12 bases lying between them. CDR1 and CDR2 (germline): KGHSH, LQKENI. The DNA for the CDR3 is TGTGCCAGCTCACAAGACACCTTGGGCAATCAGCCCCAGCATTTT. It translates to CASSQDTLGNQPQHF.

A few counts support this clonotype. The rearrangement joins TRBV19 to TRBJ2-5, with D possibly TRBD2 on 6 matching bases. The CDR3 runs to 14 residues. V lost 6 bases, J lost 7 bases, and 18 bases lay in between. Germline-derived CDR1 and CDR2 are LNHDA and SQIVND (reference sequence). The CDR3 loop is CASRGGDPSWTQYF. The CDR3 nucleotides are TGTGCCAGTAGAGGCGGGGACCCCAGTTGGACCCAGTACTTC. The full variable domain, rest sourced from reference TRBV19 and TRBJ2-5, is DGGITQSPKYLFRKEGQNVTLSCEQNLNHDAMYWYRQDPGQGLRLIYYSQIVNDFQKGDIAEGYSVSREKKESFPLTVTSAQKNPTAFYLCASRGGDPSWTQYFGPGTRLLVL.

This clonotype was recorded many times. The V call is TRBV2, the J call TRBJ1-6, with D unresolved. Germline CDR1 reads SNHLY; CDR2 reads FYNNEI. The V gene lost 7 bases and the J gene lost 4 bases, with 8 bases spanning the gap. CDR3 size: 13 residues. In nucleotides, the CDR3 is TGTGCCAGCACACCGGGATATAATTCACCCCTCCACTTT. As protein: CASTPGYNSPLHF. The full variable domain, completed using reference TRBV2 and TRBJ1-6, is EPEVTQTPSHQVTQMGQEVILRCVPISNHLYFYWYRQILGQKVEFLVSFYNNEISEKSEIFDDQFSVERPDGSNFTLKIRSTKLEDSAMYFCASTPGYNSPLHFGNGTRLTVT.

The rearrangement joins TRBV27 to TRBJ1-6; maybe TRBD1 (5 bases). The CDR3 consists of 14 residues. The V end lost 6 bases, the J end lost 5 bases, and 11 bases lay between the germline ends. Germline lookup yields CDR1 MNHEY and CDR2 SMNVEV (reference sequence). This CDR3 reads CASRTVSNNSPLHF. CDR3 DNA: TGTGCCAGCAGGACAGTTTCTAATAATTCACCCCTCCACTTT.

This clonotype showed up just a few times. This chain joins TRBV7-9 and TRBJ2-7; D is uncertain. Germline V CDR1 and CDR2: SEHNR, FQNEAQ (reference sequence). Trimming left V 1 base short and J 2 bases short, with 9 bases between. This CDR3 contains 14 residues. The CDR3 sequence: CASSLGQPTYEQYF. CDR3 nucleotide sequence: TGTGCCAGCAGCTTAGGGCAGCCCACCTACGAGCAGTACTTC.

This clonotype was counted between two and nine times. The V and J genes are TRBV12-3 or TRBV12-4 and TRBJ1-1; D is possibly TRBD1 (6 bases). Trimming took 6 bases from V and 4 from J, leaving 24 bases between them. The CDR3 spans 17 residues. CDR3 amino acids: CASRTGTTWLRGTEAFF. In DNA form, the CDR3 reads TGTGCCAGCAGAACCGGGACAACCTGGTTACGGGGCACTGAAGCTTTCTTT.

Ten or more counts support this clonotype. The V and J genes are TRBV7-6 and TRBJ2-3, with no clear D. Trimming took 5 bases from V and 0 from J, leaving 9 bases between them. CDR3 length equals 14 residues. The germline CDR1 and CDR2 sequences are SGHVS and FNYEAQ. CDR3 DNA: TGTGCCAGCAGCCAAGGTTATAGCACAGATACGCAGTATTTT. It codes for CASSQGYSTDTQYF.

This clonotype has a count of ten or more. The chain joins TRBV7-2 to TRBJ2-7; 15 bases are shared with TRBD2. This CDR3 comprises 15 residues. Germline-derived CDR1 and CDR2 are SGHTA and FQGNSA. V shed 5 bases, J shed 4 bases, and the junction held 3 bases outside the gene matches. CDR3 residues: CASSAGLAGGYEQYF. In DNA form, the CDR3 reads TGTGCCAGCAGCGCGGGACTAGCGGGGGGATACGAGCAGTACTTC.

This clonotype came up many times. J is TRBJ2-5 and V is TRBV29-1, with 10 bases aligning to TRBD1. Trimming cost V 5 bases and J 10 bases; bases outside gene matches: 13. Per germline, CDR1 SQVTM and CDR2 ANQGSEA. The CDR3 loop spans 14 amino acids. The CDR3 here is CSVLPGTGVQSQYF. The CDR3 DNA reads TGCAGCGTTCTTCCCGGGACAGGGGTGCAGAGCCAGTACTTC. Combining the CDR3 with reference TRBV29-1 and TRBJ2-5 gives the whole variable domain SAVISQKPSRDICQRGTSLTIQCQVDSQVTMMFWYRQQPGQSLTLIATANQGSEATYESGFVIDKFPISRPNLTFSTLTVSNMSPEDSSIYLCSVLPGTGVQSQYFGPGTRLLVL.

This clonotype was observed at least ten times. The V gene is TRBV2, the J gene TRBJ2-1; unclear D gene. CDR3 length: 12 residues. From germline, CDR1 is SNHLY and CDR2 FYNNEI. V dropped 10 bases and J dropped 10 bases, with 17 bases sitting between them. CDR3 amino acids: CATKALGEEQFF. For the CDR3, the DNA is TGTGCCACCAAGGCCCTCGGTGAGGAGCAGTTCTTC.

This clonotype has a count of ten or more. The chain has TRBV28 and TRBJ1-2; no definite D call. The CDR3 totals 13 residues. Per germline, CDR1 MDHEN and CDR2 SYDVKM. Trimming took 3 bases from V and 7 from J, leaving 12 bases between them. This chain's CDR3 is CASSLFGRGGYTF. The DNA of the CDR3 is TGTGCCAGCAGTTTGTTTGGGCGCGGTGGCTACACCTTC.

This clonotype was counted at least ten times. The chain has TRBV12-3 or TRBV12-4 and TRBJ1-1; unclear D gene. The V end lost 5 bases, the J end lost 1 base, and 14 bases lay between the germline ends. The CDR3 runs 15 residues. Here the CDR3 DNA reads TGTGCCAGCAGTACCGCAGCAGACACGAACACTGAAGCTTTCTTT. Protein: CASSTAADTNTEAFF.

This clonotype came up many times. J is TRBJ2-7 and V is TRBV10-3; the match to TRBD1 covers 10 bases. J gave up 4 bases and V 6 bases, and 3 bases lay outside the gene matches. The length of the CDR3 is 13 residues. Germline assignment: CDR1 ENHRY and CDR2 SYGVKD. The CDR3: CAISAGQGYEQYF. The CDR3 nucleotides read TGTGCCATCAGCGCGGGACAGGGGTACGAGCAGTACTTC.